These 16 T cell receptor beta chains share one sample of origin, sequenced in a study of OX40 agonist ivuxolimab in advanced cancers. Assay used: immunoSEQ multiplex PCR; TCRdb lists only in-frame clones, some missing. The repertoire holds over 55,000 clones, with 75% to 90% as singletons. The sample in question was CD4+ or CD8+ T cells sorted from blood, obtained in a trial of the OX40 agonist ivuxolimab. The receptors come from an adult with an advanced solid tumor such as melanoma, head and neck, liver or kidney cancer.

About this clone: A read error may produce the germline difference seen at one junction end. The CDR3 DNA reads TGTGCCTGGAGTGAAATGGTGCAGGGGCCCTCGCACTTC. Its translation is CAWSEMVQGPSHF. The J gene is TRBJ2-5, the V gene TRBV30, with D tentatively TRBD1 (6 bases). The CDR3 has 13 residues. CDR1 and CDR2 (germline): GTSNPN, SVGIG (reference sequence). The variable domain in full, with the rest retrieved from reference TRBV30 and TRBJ2-5, is SQTIHQWPATLVQPVGSPLSLECTVEGTSNPNLYWYRQAAGRGLQLLFYSVGIGQISSEVPQNLSASRPQDRQFILSSKKLLLSDSGFYLCAWSEMVQGPSHFGPGTRLLVL.

The sample holds one count of this clone. The chain carries TRBV4-2 and TRBJ1-4; no clear D gene. The CDR3 spans 15 residues. Trimming pared 2 bases from V and 0 bases from J, leaving 7 bases between. CDR1 is LGHNA and CDR2 is YNFKEQ in the germline V gene. As DNA, the CDR3 is TGTGCCAGCAGCCAATGGGCAGCAACTAATGAAAAACTGTTTTTT. Translation: CASSQWAATNEKLFF.

The genes are TRBV25-1 and TRBJ2-7; the D gene is possibly TRBD1 (6 bases). From germline, CDR1 is MGHDK and CDR2 SYGVNS. The CDR3 loop spans 15 amino acids. Trimming took off 3 bases at V and 6 bases at J, with 18 bases between the two ends. The CDR3 is CASSERTVPRFEQYF. The DNA for the CDR3 is TGTGCCAGCAGTGAGAGGACAGTCCCAAGGTTCGAGCAGTACTTC.

This clone occurred once. The chain employs TRBV4-2 and TRBJ2-7; D may match TRBD1 or TRBD2 (6 bases each). This CDR3 is 13 amino acids long. Trimming removed 3 bases at V and 7 bases at J, with 13 bases between. Germline lookup yields CDR1 LGHNA and CDR2 YNFKEQ. The CDR3 reads CASSQVGGGEQYF. The CDR3 coding sequence is TGTGCCAGCAGCCAGGTCGGGGGCGGAGAGCAGTACTTC.

This clone was found once. The J gene is TRBJ1-4, the V gene TRBV5-1; tentative D call: TRBD1 (5 bases). The CDR3 length is 17 residues. Germline CDR1 SGHRS, CDR2 YFSETQ. Trimming took off 2 bases at V and 8 bases at J, with 22 bases between the two ends. The CDR3 coding sequence is TGCGCCAGCAGCTTAGCCCCTGGGGGAAGGGCCGACGAAAAACTGTTTTTT. This encodes CASSLAPGGRADEKLFF.

The chain is built from TRBV7-2 and TRBJ2-7; TRBD1 might be the D (5 bases). Between the trimmed V and J ends, which lost 1 base and 3 bases, there was a span of 13 bases. CDR3 size: 15 residues. Per the germline V gene, CDR1 is SGHTA and CDR2 is FQGNSA. The CDR3 here is CASSLGSRANYEQYF. Here the CDR3 DNA reads TGTGCCAGCAGCTTAGGTTCCAGGGCTAACTACGAGCAGTACTTC.

CDR3 nucleotide sequence: TGTGCCAGCAGCACGATCCAAGACAATGAGCAGTTCTTC. Translated, it gives CASSTIQDNEQFF. V usage is TRBV2 and J usage is TRBJ2-1; D unclear. Germline values: CDR1 SNHLY, CDR2 FYNNEI. The CDR3 sequence is 13 residues long. Between the trimmed V and J ends, which lost 6 bases and 5 bases, there was a span of 11 bases.

This clone appeared a few times. The rearrangement joins TRBV29-1 to TRBJ1-4; TRBD1 might be the D (6 bases). The CDR3 loop spans 13 amino acids. V lost 7 bases and J 2 bases, leaving 11 bases between the germline ends. Germline CDR1 is SQVTM and CDR2 is ANQGSEA. This CDR3 is CSAAGATNEKLFF. In nucleotides, the CDR3 is TGCAGCGCCGCAGGGGCCACTAATGAAAAACTGTTTTTT.

V gene TRBV28 combines with J gene TRBJ1-5; a possible D gene is TRBD1 (5 bases). Per germline, CDR1 MDHEN and CDR2 SYDVKM. The CDR3 runs to 14 residues. Trimming removed 8 bases at V and 6 bases at J, with 17 bases between. CDR3 loop: CASVNGGTRQPQHF. CDR3 DNA sequence: TGTGCCAGCGTGAACGGGGGTACGCGTCAGCCCCAGCATTTT.

This clone was detected only a few times. The rearrangement links TRBV9 to TRBJ1-2; a possible D gene is TRBD1 (5 bases). Germline V CDR1 and CDR2: SGDLS, YYNGEE. Trimming left V 0 bases short and J 13 bases short, with 10 bases between. The CDR3 has 11 residues. CDR3 amino acids: CASSVEGHITF. For the CDR3, the DNA is TGTGCCAGCAGCGTAGAAGGACACATCACCTTC.

The chain uses TRBV28 and TRBJ2-2; a weak D match, TRBD1 (7 bases). V lost 5 bases, J lost 6 bases, and 10 bases lay in between. This CDR3 has 13 amino acids. CDR1 is MDHEN and CDR2 is SYDVKM in the germline V gene. DNA of the CDR3: TGTGCCAGCAGTCAGGGGGGACCCGGGGAGCTGTTTTTT. Translated, it gives CASSQGGPGELFF.

The chain links TRBV28 to TRBJ1-1; D is uncertain. Per germline, CDR1 MDHEN and CDR2 SYDVKM. V lost 5 bases, J lost 0 bases, and 13 bases lay in between. This CDR3 is 15 amino acids long. Here the CDR3 DNA reads TGTGCCAGCAGTCGAAGAGGGATCATGAACACTGAAGCTTTCTTT. Encoded protein: CASSRRGIMNTEAFF.

CDR3 loop: CASRPRGSGVHNEQFF. CDR3 DNA: TGTGCCAGCAGGCCTCGGGGTAGCGGGGTCCACAATGAGCAGTTCTTC. The rearrangement links TRBV7-9 to TRBJ2-1; 8 positions agree with TRBD2. Germline V gene data show CDR1 as SEHNR and CDR2 as FQNEAQ (reference sequence). The trim removed 6 bases at V and 5 bases at J, leaving 12 bases unmatched. The CDR3 length is 16 residues.

The chain has TRBV28 and TRBJ1-5, with 9 bases fitting TRBD1. V dropped 5 bases and J dropped 0; count of bases not matched to a gene: 11. This CDR3 has 18 amino acids. The germline gives CDR1 MDHEN, CDR2 SYDVKM. Written as DNA, the CDR3 is TGTGCCAGCAGTCGTGGACAGGGGCGAACGCCTAGCAATCAGCCCCAGCATTTT. Translation gives CASSRGQGRTPSNQPQHF.

The V call is TRBV19, the J call TRBJ2-7; 11 bases line up with TRBD1. The germline CDR1 and CDR2 sequences are LNHDA and SQIVND (reference sequence). The ends lost 6 bases at V and 3 bases at J; junction bases unmatched: 4. CDR3 size: 14 residues. The CDR3 here is CASSSGTGGYEQYF. The DNA for the CDR3 is TGTGCCAGTAGCTCCGGGACAGGGGGCTACGAGCAGTACTTC.

The CDR3 DNA reads as TGTGCCAGCAGCTTGGATGCAGGGATTATCTCGCCCCAGCATTTT. As protein: CASSLDAGIISPQHF. This rearrangement joins TRBV5-5 to TRBJ1-5; D may be TRBD1 (5 bases). V was cut by 0 bases and J by 9 bases, with 16 bases left in between. Germline lookup yields CDR1 SGHKS and CDR2 YYEKEE (reference sequence). The CDR3 runs 15 residues.